This is a list of T cell receptor beta chains from one sample in a study of cytomegalovirus exposure and HLA in healthy donors. Measured with immunoSEQ multiplex PCR; TCRdb has only the in-frame clones, and not every one. The table lists more than 65,000 clones, 78% of them singletons. The sequencing sample was made of PBMCs. The receptors were gathered from a man between 18 and 35 years old in good health and CMV-seropositive. The CDR3 runs from the conserved cysteine through the conserved F or W. Fields, in order: V gene, D gene, clone size, J gene, CDR3 DNA, CDR3 protein. D genes are given only for firm matches. For some rows the clone size is stated as once, few or many, or as a class when expanded; others skip it.

TRBV29-1	TRBD2	NA	TRBJ2-7	TGCAGCGTGCCTACCTGGAGACTAGCGGGACACCACTACGAGCAGTACTTC	CSVPTWRLAGHHYEQYF
TRBV11-2	NA	NA	TRBJ2-1	TGTGCCAGCAGCCCAAGGACAGAATACAATGAGCAGTTCTTC	CASSPRTEYNEQFF
TRBV28	NA	few	TRBJ1-2	TGTGCCAGCAGTTTACGACTGTATGGCTACACCTTC	CASSLRLYGYTF
TRBV19	TRBD2	few	TRBJ2-7	TGTGCCAGTAGGCGGGAGCCCTCCTACGAGCAGTACTTC	CASRREPSYEQYF
TRBV5-1	NA	few	TRBJ2-7	TGCGCCAGCAGCCACGACACGGGGCGGAGGGGCTACGAGCAGTACTTC	CASSHDTGRRGYEQYF
TRBV6-6	NA	NA	TRBJ2-4	TGTGCCAGCATGGAGCTAGCCAAAAACATTCAGTACTTC	CASMELAKNIQYF
TRBV20-1	TRBD1	NA	TRBJ1-4	TGCAGTGTGGGACAGGGAAAACTGTTTTTT	CSVGQGKLFF
TRBV5-1	NA	NA	TRBJ2-3	TGCGCCAGCAGCCGAGGGGGAACAGATACGCAGTATTTT	CASSRGGTDTQYF
TRBV2	TRBD2	once	TRBJ2-2	TGTGCCAGCAGTGAAACTAGCGGGAGCCTGGCCACCGGGGAGCTGTTTTTT	CASSETSGSLATGELFF
TRBV28	NA	NA	TRBJ1-2	TGTGCCAGCAGTACACAACAGGGTTCTAGGTATGGCTACACCTTC	CASSTQQGSRYGYTF
TRBV18	TRBD1	NA	TRBJ2-5	TGTGCCAGCTCACCGGGACAGGGAGAGACCCAGTACTTC	CASSPGQGETQYF
TRBV4-1	TRBD1	NA	TRBJ1-1	TGCGCCAGCGAGAATGGACAGGGGGCTACTGAAGCTTTCTTT	CASENGQGATEAFF